The sequence of this TCR beta chain was determined in a study of lymphopenia after photon versus proton radiotherapy. TCRdb keeps only in-frame clones here, not all; method: immunoSEQ multiplex PCR. The profile shows more than 20,000 clones, about 85% of them singletons. Study observations and caveats: Oligoclonal CD8+ Temra expansion after nadir drove photon patients' diversity drop. Photon-treated patients lost naive T cells and TCR diversity; proton-treated stayed stable. Better survival with proton therapy was suggested as possible, not demonstrated. Larger post-nadir TCR diversity loss correlated inversely with survival in deceased patients.

Points on this clone: What it binds is unknown.

V shed 1 base and J shed 0 bases, with 1 base lying between them. CDR3 length equals 12 residues. Per germline, CDR1 SGHRS and CDR2 YFSETQ. Source: peripheral blood, taken from a patient treated with photon-based radiotherapy. This clonotype originated in a man aged 25-40 years with gastric cancer. This rearrangement joins TRBV5-1 to TRBJ2-5; D gene unclear. The CDR3 DNA reads TGCGCCAGCAGCTTGTACCAAGAGACCCAGTACTTC. Amino acid sequence: CASSLYQETQYF.